This TCR beta chain originates from a study of CD8 T cells in Susac syndrome. Reverse transcription used about 0.5 to 1 ug RNA and random hexamers. TCRdb processed the immunoSEQ multiplex PCR reads anew with MiXCR; each CDR3 protein has one entry. The profile shows fewer than 200,000 distinct CDR3 sequences, 91% of them singletons. TEMRA cells were FACS-enriched, while CD8+ and CD4+ T cells were negatively isolated. This CDR3 is 11 amino acids long. In germline, CDR1 is SGHTA, CDR2 FQGNSA. With 4 bases removed from V and 4 bases from J, the gap between germline ends came to 3 bases. The chain recombines TRBV7-2 with TRBJ2-3; unclear D gene. The sequence was collected from a human donor with Susac syndrome. The sequenced sample consisted of CD4+ T cells from PBMCs. CDR3 residues: CASSSSDTQYF. CDR3 nucleotide sequence: TGTGCCAGCAGCTCGTCAGATACGCAGTATTTT.